The 30 T cell receptor beta chains below all came from one sample that was sequenced in a study of technical replicates of blood from several donors. Measured with immunoSEQ multiplex PCR; TCRdb has only the in-frame clones, and not every one. The table includes around 76,000 clones, 95% to 98% detected once. Sequences were obtained from T cells isolated from PBMCs. All receptors come from a human donor in good health.

The gene calls are TRBV7-3 and TRBJ2-7, with a possible D match to TRBD2 (5 bases). Per germline, CDR1 SGHTA and CDR2 FQGTGA. This CDR3 is 16 amino acids long. Trimming removed 2 bases at V and 1 base at J, with 15 bases between. CDR3 DNA sequence: TGTGCCAGCAGCTTAGATTCGGCCAGCGGATCCTACGAGCAGTACTTC. It codes for CASSLDSASGSYEQYF.

The gene calls are TRBV7-6 and TRBJ1-1; tentatively, D is TRBD1 (5 bases). The CDR3 has 13 amino acids. The germline gives CDR1 SGHVS, CDR2 FNYEAQ. Trimming took 5 bases from V and 1 from J, leaving 8 bases between them. The CDR3 region has the DNA TGTGCCAGCAGCGTGGGGCCGAACACTGAAGCTTTCTTT. Translation gives CASSVGPNTEAFF.

CDR3 DNA sequence: TGCAGCGCTCCTTCAATGACAGGGGGCTGGTCTGGCTACACCTTC. It translates to CSAPSMTGGWSGYTF. V usage is TRBV29-1 and J usage is TRBJ1-2; 10 nucleotides align to TRBD1. CDR1 and CDR2 from the germline V gene are SQVTM and ANQGSEA. This CDR3 is built from 15 residues. V was pared by 7 bases and J by 7 bases, with 15 bases of the junction left unmatched.

V and J are TRBV6-1 and TRBJ1-1; tentatively, D is TRBD1 (6 bases). The length of the CDR3 is 14 residues. Germline V CDR1 and CDR2: MNHNS, SASEGT. Trimming took 2 bases from V and 7 from J, leaving 14 bases between them. The CDR3 protein is CASSENRELFEAFF. The CDR3 nucleotides are TGTGCCAGCAGTGAAAACAGGGAGCTATTTGAAGCTTTCTTT.

This clone is a singleton in its sample. The gene calls are TRBV7-6 and TRBJ2-2, with no clear D. V lost 1 base and J 1 base, leaving 10 bases between the germline ends. Per the germline V gene, CDR1 is SGHVS and CDR2 is FNYEAQ. This CDR3 comprises 16 residues. CDR3 protein: CASSLGSSENTGELFF. CDR3 bases: TGTGCCAGCAGCTTAGGTTCGAGCGAGAACACCGGGGAGCTGTTTTTT.

The J gene is TRBJ2-7, the V gene TRBV9; a possible D gene is TRBD2 (5 bases). Germline V CDR1 and CDR2: SGDLS, YYNGEE. The length of the CDR3 is 16 residues. V lost 0 bases and J lost 3, with 16 bases in between. CDR3 DNA: TGTGCCAGCAGCGTAGCTACTGGCGGGTCCGGCTACGAGCAGTACTTC. Translation: CASSVATGGSGYEQYF. The full variable domain, with the rest looked up from reference TRBV9 and TRBJ2-7, is DSGVTQTPKHLITATGQRVTLRCSPRSGDLSVYWYQQSLDQGLQFLIQYYNGEERAKGNILERFSAQQFPDLHSELNLSSLELGDSALYFCASSVATGGSGYEQYFGPGTRLTVT.

The V gene is TRBV6-5, the J gene TRBJ1-2; maybe TRBD1 (6 bases). The germline V gene has CDR1 MNHEY and CDR2 SVGAGI. V gave up 7 bases and J gave up 8 bases, with 17 bases separating them. This CDR3 has 13 residues. The CDR3 reads CASTNNRVTGYTF. The CDR3 nucleotides read TGTGCCAGCACCAACAACAGGGTAACGGGCTACACCTTC.

The rearrangement uses TRBV21-1 and TRBJ2-3; the DNA was not compared with TRBD2, the D call given in the table. TRBV21-1 is given as a pseudogene. This CDR3 has 15 residues. This chain's CDR3 is CASSNTTSATDTQYF. CDR3 nucleotides: TGTGCCAGCAGCAATACTACTAGCGCAACAGATACGCAGTATTTT.

This chain connects TRBV27 to TRBJ1-2, with 11 bases matching TRBD1. This CDR3 region has 15 residues. V trimming: 6 bases; J trimming: 3 bases; junction bases outside the gene matches: 6. CDR1 is MNHEY, CDR2 SMNVEV, per germline (reference sequence). CDR3 amino acids: CASRWAGQGDYGYTF. The CDR3 coding sequence is TGTGCCAGCAGATGGGCGGGACAGGGGGACTATGGCTACACCTTC.

The rearrangement links TRBV19 to TRBJ1-1; D might be TRBD1 (5 bases). With 6 bases removed from V and 6 bases from J, the gap between germline ends came to 8 bases. This CDR3 comprises 11 residues. The germline V gene encodes CDR1 LNHDA and CDR2 SQIVND (reference sequence). The DNA for the CDR3 is TGTGCCAGTAGGACAGCCGCTGAAGCTTTCTTT. Its protein product is CASRTAAEAFF.

The rearrangement uses TRBV29-1 and TRBJ1-1, with 8 bases identical to TRBD1. Germline V gene sequence: CDR1 SQVTM, CDR2 ANQGSEA. The CDR3 covers 13 residues. J lost 4 bases, V lost 7 bases, and 8 bases had no gene match. This chain's CDR3 is CSAHRGEGTEAFF. CDR3 in DNA: TGCAGCGCCCACAGGGGGGAAGGCACTGAAGCTTTCTTT.

The CDR3 coding sequence is TGTGCCAGCACCGAGGGGACTAGCATCCACAATGAGCAGTTCTTC. Amino acid sequence: CASTEGTSIHNEQFF. This chain connects TRBV5-4 to TRBJ2-1, with 9 nucleotides matching TRBD2. This CDR3 is 15 amino acids long. Germline-derived CDR1 and CDR2 are SGHNT and YYREEE (reference sequence). J was trimmed by 5 bases and V by 6 bases; bases with no gene match: 9.

This rearrangement joins TRBV19 to TRBJ1-5; D not resolved. Trimming shortened V by 9 bases and J by 5 bases, and 29 bases separated the two germline ends. CDR1 LNHDA and CDR2 SQIVND come from the germline V gene (reference sequence). There are 18 residues in the CDR3. The CDR3 DNA reads TGTGCCAGCCGGTCATTATTAGAGGTTTTGACCACTGATCAGCCCCAGCATTTT. Translating gives CASRSLLEVLTTDQPQHF.

J is TRBJ2-7 and V is TRBV28; D is possibly TRBD1 (5 bases). The CDR3 is made up of 13 amino acids. From germline, CDR1 is MDHEN and CDR2 SYDVKM. Trimming shortened V by 10 bases and J by 4 bases, and 17 bases separated the two germline ends. DNA for the CDR3: TGTGCCACCCGCGGAACAGGCCCTTACGAGCAGTACTTC. This encodes CATRGTGPYEQYF.

This chain connects TRBV7-9 to TRBJ1-1; D unclear. The CDR3 loop spans 15 amino acids. Trimming shortened V by 2 bases and J by 2 bases, and 12 bases separated the two germline ends. Germline V CDR1 and CDR2: SEHNR, FQNEAQ (reference sequence). The CDR3 DNA is TGTGCCAGCAGCTTAAGGACTGGGCTTAACACTGAAGCTTTCTTT. It is translated as CASSLRTGLNTEAFF.

The chain couples TRBV2 to TRBJ2-5, with TRBD2 matching 8 bases. The CDR3 has 17 residues. Trimming took 4 bases from V and 0 from J; bases not matched to a gene: 10. CDR1 and CDR2 (germline): SNHLY, FYNNEI. CDR3 coding DNA: TGTGCCAGCAGTGCCATGCTAGCGGGCAGGGACCAAGAGACCCAGTACTTC. Translation: CASSAMLAGRDQETQYF.

V and J are TRBV11-2 and TRBJ2-7, with TRBD2 matching 9 bases. CDR1 and CDR2 (germline): SGHAT, FQNNGV. J was trimmed by 1 base and V by 2 bases; bases with no gene match: 0. This CDR3 has 14 residues. CDR3 in amino acids: CASSLTSGSYEQYF. CDR3 nucleotides: TGTGCCAGCAGCTTAACTAGCGGGTCCTACGAGCAGTACTTC.

The chain has TRBV2 and TRBJ2-7, with 12 bases lining up with TRBD1. CDR3 length: 16 residues. J was trimmed by 0 bases and V by 10 bases; bases with no gene match: 10. CDR1 SNHLY and CDR2 FYNNEI come from the germline V gene. This CDR3 is CATTGTGGAGSYEQYF. The DNA for the CDR3 is TGTGCCACTACCGGGACAGGGGGCGCGGGCTCCTACGAGCAGTACTTC.

The rearrangement links TRBV5-1 to TRBJ2-1, with 8 bases aligning to TRBD2. Germline V gene sequence: CDR1 SGHRS, CDR2 YFSETQ. CDR3 length: 15 residues. After removal of 4 bases from V and 2 bases from J, the junction contained 5 bases not matched to a gene. This CDR3 reads CASSPTSAAYNEQFF. The CDR3 DNA reads as TGCGCCAGCAGCCCGACTAGCGCTGCCTACAATGAGCAGTTCTTC.

The rearrangement links TRBV6-1 to TRBJ2-3, with 7 nucleotides matching TRBD1. Germline-derived CDR1 and CDR2 are MNHNS and SASEGT. The CDR3 is 15 amino acids. With V trimmed by 5 bases and J by 2 bases, 7 bases remained unmatched. The CDR3 reads CASSSWDRYTDTQYF. CDR3 sequence (DNA): TGTGCCAGCAGTTCGTGGGACAGATACACAGATACGCAGTATTTT.

V usage is TRBV19 and J usage is TRBJ2-3; D remains ambiguous. Looked up from germline, CDR1 is LNHDA and CDR2 is SQIVND (reference sequence). V lost 6 bases, J lost 2 bases, and 3 bases lay in between. This CDR3 comprises 11 residues. For the CDR3, the DNA is TGTGCCAGTAGCCACACAGATACGCAGTATTTT. Amino acids: CASSHTDTQYF.

This clone showed up many times. The gene calls are TRBV28 and TRBJ1-1; 7 bases are a match to TRBD1. CDR3 length equals 15 residues. CDR1 and CDR2 (germline): MDHEN, SYDVKM. The trim removed 5 bases at V and 4 bases at J, leaving 10 bases unmatched. The CDR3 bases are TGTGCCAGCAGTACCCCAAGTTACAGGGGCACTGAAGCTTTCTTT. Residues: CASSTPSYRGTEAFF.

V usage is TRBV28 and J usage is TRBJ1-5, with TRBD1 identical over 9 bases. CDR1 is MDHEN, CDR2 SYDVKM, per germline. The V gene end was trimmed by 6 bases and the J gene end by 7 bases; junction bases not matched to a gene: 13. The CDR3 is 16 residues long. The CDR3 region is CASRPPSGTGQQPQHF. The CDR3 DNA follows: TGTGCCAGCAGACCACCGAGCGGGACAGGGCAACAGCCCCAGCATTTT.

V gene TRBV10-2 combines with J gene TRBJ2-1, with TRBD1 matching over 7 bases. Germline V gene sequence: CDR1 WSHSY, CDR2 SAAADI. The CDR3 is 14 residues long. J gave up 5 bases and V 4 bases, and 5 bases lay outside the gene matches. The CDR3 DNA sequence: TGCGCCAGCAGTGGCCCTGACAGGGACAATGAGCAGTTCTTC. It codes for CASSGPDRDNEQFF.

This clone showed up just once. This sequence joins TRBV6-1 and TRBJ2-1; D ambiguous. V lost 4 bases and J lost 1, with 8 bases in between. Germline CDR1 reads MNHNS; CDR2 reads SASEGT. This CDR3 is 14 amino acids long. CDR3 region: CASSASRSYNEQFF. The CDR3 DNA is TGTGCCAGCAGTGCGTCTAGATCCTACAATGAGCAGTTCTTC.

The chain carries TRBV6-4 and TRBJ1-5; D may be TRBD1 (6 bases). The CDR3 spans 16 residues. V shed 2 bases and J shed 0 bases, with 11 bases lying between them. Germline CDR1 reads MRHNA; CDR2 reads SNTAGT. The CDR3 region is CASSDTDRYSNQPQHF. CDR3 bases: TGTGCCAGCAGTGACACTGACAGGTATAGCAATCAGCCCCAGCATTTT.

The J gene is TRBJ2-7, the V gene TRBV19, with a weak D call TRBD2 (6 bases). Trimming removed 5 bases from V and 2 bases from J, with 13 bases in between. The length of the CDR3 is 14 residues. CDR1 LNHDA and CDR2 SQIVND come from the germline V gene (reference sequence). Here the CDR3 reads CASSPEEGTYEQYF. CDR3 in DNA: TGTGCCAGTAGTCCGGAGGAGGGGACCTACGAGCAGTACTTC.

The chain employs TRBV28 and TRBJ2-7; 11 bases line up with TRBD2. CDR1 is MDHEN, CDR2 SYDVKM, per germline. The J segment lost 3 bases and the V segment lost 3 bases, leaving 7 bases of the junction unmatched. The CDR3 is 16 residues long. The CDR3 nucleotides read TGTGCCAGCAGTTTGCTACTAGCGGGAGCCCTCTACGAGCAGTACTTC. It translates to CASSLLLAGALYEQYF.

The rearrangement links TRBV11-2 to TRBJ2-5; tentative D call: TRBD1 (5 bases). There are 15 residues in the CDR3. Trimming took off 2 bases at V and 2 bases at J, with 12 bases between the two ends. Germline V gene sequence: CDR1 SGHAT, CDR2 FQNNGV. CDR3 amino acids: CASSLMRTLQETQYF. CDR3 coding DNA: TGTGCCAGCAGCTTAATGCGGACACTTCAAGAGACCCAGTACTTC.

This clone was counted once. The rearrangement links TRBV10-3 to TRBJ2-7; 7 nucleotides line up with TRBD2. CDR3 length: 14 amino acids. CDR1 and CDR2 (germline): ENHRY, SYGVKD. V shed 0 bases, J shed 8 bases, and the junction held 7 bases outside the gene matches. CDR3 nucleotides: TGTGCCATCAGTGAGTCGGTTGCGGGAGATAAGCAGTACTTC. Amino acids: CAISESVAGDKQYF.